These 11 T cell receptor beta chains originate from one sample sequenced in a study of shared clonotypes between healthy human individuals. The assay was immunoSEQ multiplex PCR, and TCRdb's table has in-frame clones only and misses some. The table lists some 2,000,000 clones, 95% of them singletons, with 0.13% in the top ten. Sequencing was done on a sample of naive CD4+ T cells sorted from blood. Subset indicated: CD45RA+ positively selected. The receptors come from a man in his late teens or twenties in good health.

J is TRBJ2-1 and V is TRBV6-5; no clear D gene. V was pared by 3 bases and J by 10 bases, with 13 bases between. This CDR3 has 13 amino acids. Germline CDR1 and CDR2: MNHEY and SVGAGI. The CDR3 spells CASSYRTLDEQFF. CDR3 nucleotides: TGTGCCAGCAGTTATCGAACCCTTGACGAGCAGTTCTTC.

V is TRBV5-1 and J is TRBJ2-4; the match to TRBD1 covers 9 bases. The CDR3 runs to 19 residues. The germline V gene has CDR1 SGHRS and CDR2 YFSETQ. After removal of 0 bases from V and 0 bases from J, the junction contained 10 bases not matched to a gene. The CDR3 reads CASSLVGQGVLIAKNIQYF. CDR3 DNA sequence: TGCGCCAGCAGCTTGGTGGGACAGGGAGTTTTAATAGCCAAAAACATTCAGTACTTC.

The V call is TRBV2, the J call TRBJ2-5; D possibly corresponds to TRBD2 (6 bases). Germline CDR1 is SNHLY and CDR2 is FYNNEI. CDR3 length equals 12 residues. Trimming pared 8 bases from V and 4 bases from J, leaving 11 bases between. CDR3 DNA: TGTGCCAGCCTGGACGGGGGAGAGACCCAGTACTTC. This gives the protein CASLDGGETQYF.

The chain joins TRBV6-5 to TRBJ1-2; D is unresolved. The V and J ends lost 0 bases and 6 bases respectively, with 11 bases between them. The CDR3 totals 14 residues. Germline V gives CDR1 MNHEY, CDR2 SVGAGI. CDR3 region: CASSYSASPDGYTF. CDR3 bases: TGTGCCAGCAGTTACTCGGCCAGCCCCGATGGCTACACCTTC.

V is TRBV7-9 and J is TRBJ1-2; D remains unclear. Germline V lookup: CDR1 SEHNR, CDR2 FQNEAQ (reference sequence). This CDR3 comprises 14 residues. V was shortened by 3 bases and J by 3 bases, with 11 bases between the two germline ends. The CDR3 bases are TGTGCCAGCAGCTTTCCCCTTCTAGACTATGGCTACACCTTC. This gives the protein CASSFPLLDYGYTF.

The chain links TRBV5-4 to TRBJ2-7, with D perhaps matching TRBD1 or TRBD2 (5 bases each). Germline V lookup: CDR1 SGHNT, CDR2 YYREEE (reference sequence). This CDR3 is built from 13 residues. Trimming shortened V by 4 bases and J by 3 bases, and 11 bases separated the two germline ends. The CDR3 nucleotides are TGTGCCAGCAGCCGGGACCGGTTCTACGAGCAGTACTTC. It is translated as CASSRDRFYEQYF.

V and J are TRBV2 and TRBJ2-3; TRBD2 might be the D (6 bases). The CDR3 has 16 amino acids. Germline assignment: CDR1 SNHLY and CDR2 FYNNEI. V gave up 1 base and J gave up 1 base, with 12 bases separating them. This chain's CDR3 is CASSEGARGGTDTQYF. For the CDR3, the DNA is TGTGCCAGCAGTGAAGGGGCGCGGGGCGGCACAGATACGCAGTATTTT.

This clone has a single count. J is TRBJ2-7 and V is TRBV7-3; 8 bases are shared with TRBD1. CDR3 length equals 13 residues. Germline CDR1 reads SGHTA; CDR2 reads FQGTGA. Trimming cost V 2 bases and J 7 bases; bases outside gene matches: 4. CDR3 protein: CASSLGTGQEQYF. The CDR3 nucleotides read TGTGCCAGCAGCTTAGGGACAGGTCAAGAGCAGTACTTC.

This clone was detected a few times. CDR3 sequence (DNA): TGTGCCAGTGCGACTGACTCCTACGAGCAGTACTTC. Translated, it gives CASATDSYEQYF. The chain couples TRBV19 to TRBJ2-7; D uncertain. The germline V gene encodes CDR1 LNHDA and CDR2 SQIVND (reference sequence). The length of the CDR3 is 12 residues. Trimming removed 8 bases from V and 0 bases from J, with 8 bases in between.

The chain has TRBV15 and TRBJ2-1; TRBD2 matches 11 bases. CDR3 size: 16 residues. The V segment lost 1 base and the J segment 4 bases; nucleotides outside the gene matches: 3. Germline CDR1 LNHNV, CDR2 YYDKDF (reference sequence). CDR3 amino acids: CATSRGLAGTYNEQFF. CDR3 nucleotide sequence: TGTGCCACCAGCAGAGGACTAGCGGGGACGTACAATGAGCAGTTCTTC.

This chain joins TRBV29-1 and TRBJ2-7; D is possibly TRBD1 (8 bases). V lost 7 bases, J lost 4 bases, and 23 bases lay in between. The CDR3 spans 15 residues. Germline V lookup: CDR1 SQVTM, CDR2 ANQGSEA. The DNA for the CDR3 is TGCAGCGCACAGGGGGGGCCGGGTCTTGGATACGAGCAGTACTTC. Residues: CSAQGGPGLGYEQYF.